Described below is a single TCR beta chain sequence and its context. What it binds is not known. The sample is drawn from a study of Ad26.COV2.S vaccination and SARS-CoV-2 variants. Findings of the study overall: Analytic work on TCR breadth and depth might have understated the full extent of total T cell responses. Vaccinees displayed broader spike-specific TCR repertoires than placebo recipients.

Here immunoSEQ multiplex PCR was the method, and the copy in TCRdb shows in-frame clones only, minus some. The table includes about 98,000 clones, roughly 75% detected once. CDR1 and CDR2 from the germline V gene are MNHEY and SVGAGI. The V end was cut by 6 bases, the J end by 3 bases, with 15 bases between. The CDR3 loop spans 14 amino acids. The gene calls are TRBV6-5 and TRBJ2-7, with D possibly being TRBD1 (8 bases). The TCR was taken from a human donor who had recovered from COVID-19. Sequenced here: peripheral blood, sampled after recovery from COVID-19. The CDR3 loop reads CASRAYRGGYEQYF. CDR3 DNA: TGTGCCAGCAGGGCCTACAGGGGGGGCTACGAGCAGTACTTC.